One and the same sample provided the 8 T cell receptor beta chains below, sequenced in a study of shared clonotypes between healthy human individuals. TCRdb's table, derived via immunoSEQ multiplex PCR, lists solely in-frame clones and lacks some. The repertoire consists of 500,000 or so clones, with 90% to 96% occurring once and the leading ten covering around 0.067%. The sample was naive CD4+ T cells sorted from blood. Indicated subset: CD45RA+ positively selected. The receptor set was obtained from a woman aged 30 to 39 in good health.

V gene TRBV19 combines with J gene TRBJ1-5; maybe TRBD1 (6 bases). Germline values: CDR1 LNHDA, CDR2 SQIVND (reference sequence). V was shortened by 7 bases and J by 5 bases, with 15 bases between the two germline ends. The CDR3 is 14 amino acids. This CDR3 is CASIFRSGDQPQHF. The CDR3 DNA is TGTGCCAGTATCTTTCGGTCAGGGGATCAGCCCCAGCATTTT. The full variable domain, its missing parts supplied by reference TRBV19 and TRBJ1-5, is DGGITQSPKYLFRKEGQNVTLSCEQNLNHDAMYWYRQDPGQGLRLIYYSQIVNDFQKGDIAEGYSVSREKKESFPLTVTSAQKNPTAFYLCASIFRSGDQPQHFGDGTRLSIL.

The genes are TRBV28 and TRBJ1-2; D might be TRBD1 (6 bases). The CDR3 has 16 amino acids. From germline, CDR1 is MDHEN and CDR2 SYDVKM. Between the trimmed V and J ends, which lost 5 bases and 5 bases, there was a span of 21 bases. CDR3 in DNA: TGTGCCAGCAGTCCTAACCCAGGGGCACCCAATTATGGCTACACCTTC. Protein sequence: CASSPNPGAPNYGYTF.

As DNA, the CDR3 is TGTGCCAGCACCCTGGCGGGAGGTGCCAATGAGCAGTTCTTC. Translation: CASTLAGGANEQFF. The chain links TRBV25-1 to TRBJ2-1; 8 bases are shared with TRBD2. Germline V gives CDR1 MGHDK, CDR2 SYGVNS. The V segment lost 7 bases and the J segment 6 bases; nucleotides outside the gene matches: 8. This CDR3 contains 14 residues.

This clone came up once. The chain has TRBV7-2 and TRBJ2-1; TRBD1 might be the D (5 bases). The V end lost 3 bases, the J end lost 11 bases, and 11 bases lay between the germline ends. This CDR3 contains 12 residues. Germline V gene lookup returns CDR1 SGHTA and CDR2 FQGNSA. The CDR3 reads CASSFKTVQQFF. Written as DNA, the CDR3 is TGTGCCAGCAGCTTTAAGACAGTACAGCAGTTCTTC.

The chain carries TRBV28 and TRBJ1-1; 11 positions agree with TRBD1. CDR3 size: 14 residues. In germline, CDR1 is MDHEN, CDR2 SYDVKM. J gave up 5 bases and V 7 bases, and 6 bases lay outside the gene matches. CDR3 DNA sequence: TGTGCCAGCACCGAGGGGACAGGGGGAACTGAAGCTTTCTTT. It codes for CASTEGTGGTEAFF. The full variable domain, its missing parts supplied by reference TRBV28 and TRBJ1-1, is DVKVTQSSRYLVKRTGEKVFLECVQDMDHENMFWYRQDPGLGLRLIYFSYDVKMKEKGDIPEGYSVSREKKERFSLILESASTNQTSMYLCASTEGTGGTEAFFGQGTRLTVV.

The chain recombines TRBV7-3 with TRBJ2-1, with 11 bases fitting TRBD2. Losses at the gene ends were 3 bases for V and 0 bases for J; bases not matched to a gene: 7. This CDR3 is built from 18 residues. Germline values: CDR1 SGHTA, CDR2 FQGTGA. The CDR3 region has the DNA TGTGCCAGCAGCTTTAGTAGCGGGAGGGGGAGCTCCTACAATGAGCAGTTCTTC. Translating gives CASSFSSGRGSSYNEQFF. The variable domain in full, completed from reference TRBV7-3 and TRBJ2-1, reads GAGVSQTPSNKVTEKGKYVELRCDPISGHTALYWYRQSLGQGPEFLIYFQGTGAADDSGLPNDRFFAVRPEGSVSTLKIQRTERGDSAVYLCASSFSSGRGSSYNEQFFGPGTRLTVL.

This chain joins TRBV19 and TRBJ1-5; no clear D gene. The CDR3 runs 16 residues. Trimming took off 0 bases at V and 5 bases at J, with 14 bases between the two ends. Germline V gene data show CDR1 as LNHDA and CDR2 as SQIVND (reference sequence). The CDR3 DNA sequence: TGTGCCAGTAGTATAGATTCTGATCCGAGGGATCAGCCCCAGCATTTT. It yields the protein CASSIDSDPRDQPQHF.

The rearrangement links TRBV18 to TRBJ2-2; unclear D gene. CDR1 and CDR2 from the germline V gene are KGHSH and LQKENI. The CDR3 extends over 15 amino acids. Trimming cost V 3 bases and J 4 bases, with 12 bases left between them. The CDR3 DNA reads TGTGCCAGCTCACCTGGGATGCTTGGCACCGGGGAGCTGTTTTTT. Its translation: CASSPGMLGTGELFF.